This T cell receptor beta chain was sequenced during a study of blood T cells in healthy people across ages. Study information: Capture via template switching afforded approximately one barcoded beta molecule per two T cells.

About 9.9 milliliters of peripheral blood were drawn from each donor. This CDR3 region has 15 residues. The V gene end was trimmed by 5 bases and the J gene end by 2 bases; junction bases not matched to a gene: 6. The germline V gene has CDR1 DFQATT and CDR2 SNEGSKA (reference sequence). Next came a second PCR, run for roughly 6 to 11 cycles, which used a sample-barcoded 5' primer along with a J-beta primer mix. TCRdb passed the 5' RACE reads through MiXCR, listing each CDR3 protein once. The sample lists 700,000 to 950,000 distinct CDR3 sequences, nearly 60% occurring once. This TCR was recovered from a young man in good health. The gene calls are TRBV20-1 and TRBJ2-3; 11 positions agree with TRBD2. Specimen: blood. The CDR3 sequence is CSAPGLADSTDTQYF. Here the CDR3 DNA reads TGCAGTGCTCCGGGACTAGCGGACTCCACAGATACGCAGTATTTT.